Listed here are 30 T cell receptor beta chains from one sample, sequenced in a study of T cell responses to AZD1222 COVID-19 vaccine. The repertoire was sequenced with immunoSEQ multiplex PCR; TCRdb's copy has only in-frame clones and lacks some. The sample shows approximately 160,000 clones, about 87% of them seen only once. The input for sequencing was peripheral blood, taken on day 0 of AZD1222 vaccination. The source is an adult in good health.

This clone was detected only once. This chain uses TRBV4-2 with TRBJ1-5; 7 nucleotides line up with TRBD1. The trim removed 2 bases at V and 4 bases at J, leaving 2 bases unmatched. The CDR3 spans 14 residues. CDR1 and CDR2 from the germline V gene are LGHNA and YNFKEQ. CDR3 nucleotide sequence: TGTGCCAGCAGCCAACAGGGGGGAAATCAGCCCCAGCATTTT. Translation: CASSQQGGNQPQHF.

The chain employs TRBV11-2 and TRBJ2-7, with D perhaps matching TRBD2 (7 bases). Looked up from germline, CDR1 is SGHAT and CDR2 is FQNNGV. This CDR3 spans 17 amino acids. V was shortened by 0 bases and J by 3 bases, with 18 bases between the two germline ends. Here the CDR3 reads CASSLEGPGGLNYEQYF. The CDR3 DNA sequence: TGTGCCAGCAGCTTAGAGGGCCCCGGGGGGCTCAACTACGAGCAGTACTTC. Full variable domain (remainder filled in from reference TRBV11-2 and TRBJ2-7): EAGVAQSPRYKIIEKRQSVAFWCNPISGHATLYWYQQILGQGPKLLIQFQNNGVVDDSQLPKDRFSAERLKGVDSTLKIQPAKLEDSAVYLCASSLEGPGGLNYEQYFGPGTRLTVT.

J is TRBJ2-7 and V is TRBV3-1 (or the pseudogene TRBV3-2); tentative D call: TRBD2 (7 bases). The V end lost 4 bases, the J end lost 4 bases, and 17 bases lay between the germline ends. CDR1 LGHDT and CDR2 YNNKEL come from the germline V gene (reference sequence). This CDR3 region has 15 residues. The CDR3 reads CASSLGGGEGYEQYF. The CDR3 bases are TGTGCCAGCAGCCTGGGAGGGGGAGAGGGTTACGAGCAGTACTTC.

This chain connects TRBV5-1 to TRBJ2-5; D is ambiguous. The CDR3 runs 13 residues. Trimming stripped 0 bases from V and 6 bases from J, with 9 bases between. Germline values: CDR1 SGHRS, CDR2 YFSETQ. The CDR3 sequence is CASSLESVKTQYF. The CDR3 nucleotides read TGCGCCAGCAGCTTGGAGAGTGTGAAGACCCAGTACTTC.

The chain uses TRBV6-5 and TRBJ2-7, with TRBD2 matching 10 bases. Per germline, CDR1 MNHEY and CDR2 SVGAGI. V was clipped by 7 bases and J by 6 bases; unmatched bases: 9. The CDR3 spans 14 residues. The CDR3 nucleotides read TGTGCCAGCACCCTTAGCGGGGGGACTCGCGAGCAGTACTTC. Translation gives CASTLSGGTREQYF.

J is TRBJ2-2 and V is TRBV18; TRBD2 agrees at 8 bases. The CDR3 length is 14 residues. Per the germline V gene, CDR1 is KGHSH and CDR2 is LQKENI. V shed 1 base, J shed 10 bases, and the junction held 5 bases outside the gene matches. CDR3 protein: CASSPQREMTELFF. Written as DNA, the CDR3 is TGTGCCAGCTCACCACAGCGGGAGATGACGGAGCTGTTTTTT. Full variable domain (outside the CDR3, taken from reference TRBV18 and TRBJ2-2): NAGVMQNPRHLVRRRGQEARLRCSPMKGHSHVYWYRQLPEEGLKFMVYLQKENIIDESGMPKERFSAEFPKEGPSILRIQQVVRGDSAAYFCASSPQREMTELFFGEGSRLTVL.

This chain joins TRBV7-2 and TRBJ1-5; no definite D call. Germline values: CDR1 SGHTA, CDR2 FQGNSA. The V end lost 0 bases, the J end lost 5 bases, and 8 bases lay between the germline ends. The CDR3 loop spans 14 amino acids. CDR3: CASSLAGIDQPQHF. The CDR3, as DNA: TGTGCCAGCAGCTTAGCCGGGATTGATCAGCCCCAGCATTTT.

This chain joins TRBV6-4 and TRBJ2-1; D is ambiguous. Trimming pared 2 bases from V and 7 bases from J, leaving 6 bases between. The CDR3 is 12 amino acids. Germline CDR1 and CDR2: MRHNA and SNTAGT. Written as DNA, the CDR3 is TGTGCCAGCAGTGACAATACGAATGAGCAGTTCTTC. Its protein product is CASSDNTNEQFF.

This rearrangement joins TRBV18 to TRBJ1-2, with unresolved D. Germline V gene sequence: CDR1 KGHSH, CDR2 LQKENI. The CDR3 consists of 14 residues. With 3 bases removed from V and 7 bases from J, the gap between germline ends came to 15 bases. CDR3 amino acids: CASSPGRVITGYTF. The CDR3 region has the DNA TGTGCCAGCTCACCCGGCAGAGTTATTACTGGCTACACCTTC.

This chain links TRBV29-1 with TRBJ2-3; no clear D gene. The CDR3 contains 15 residues. CDR1 SQVTM and CDR2 ANQGSEA come from the germline V gene. The germline V and J ends were trimmed by 4 bases and 1 base, with 15 bases remaining between them. CDR3: CSVAVVASGTDTQYF. In DNA form, the CDR3 reads TGCAGCGTTGCGGTGGTGGCGTCGGGCACAGATACGCAGTATTTT.

The CDR3: CASSQRGPSNQPQHF. CDR3 DNA sequence: TGTGCCAGCAGCCAGCGGGGGCCAAGCAATCAGCCCCAGCATTTT. The genes are TRBV3-1 (or the pseudogene TRBV3-2) and TRBJ1-5, with a weak D call TRBD1 (6 bases). CDR1 is LGHDT and CDR2 is YNNKEL in the germline V gene (reference sequence). Trimming left V 3 bases short and J 1 base short, with 10 bases between. The CDR3 is made up of 15 amino acids.

This clone appeared a single time. The V gene is TRBV9, the J gene TRBJ2-1; 12 bases line up with TRBD2. The CDR3 is 17 amino acids. Germline values: CDR1 SGDLS, CDR2 YYNGEE. V was clipped by 3 bases and J by 6 bases; unmatched bases: 10. The CDR3 DNA follows: TGTGCCAGCAGCGCCGGGACTAGCGGGCTACCTTTCAATGAGCAGTTCTTC. This gives the protein CASSAGTSGLPFNEQFF.

The genes are TRBV5-1 and TRBJ2-3, with D tentatively TRBD1 or TRBD2 (5 bases each). V was trimmed by 0 bases and J by 6 bases, leaving 20 bases between them. Germline V gene sequence: CDR1 SGHRS, CDR2 YFSETQ. This CDR3 is 17 amino acids long. The CDR3 DNA is TGCGCCAGCAGCTTGGAATCTCAGGGCTGGGAGTCGGATACGCAGTATTTT. It is translated as CASSLESQGWESDTQYF.

There are a few counts of this clone. V gene TRBV5-1 combines with J gene TRBJ1-1, with TRBD1 as a possible D gene (5 bases). The CDR3 spans 14 residues. Germline CDR1 reads SGHRS; CDR2 reads YFSETQ. V was cut by 2 bases and J by 1 base, with 9 bases left in between. This CDR3 is CASSLPGQNTEAFF. The CDR3 DNA reads as TGCGCCAGCAGCTTACCCGGACAGAACACTGAAGCTTTCTTT.

V and J are TRBV18 and TRBJ2-7; D unclear. V lost 6 bases and J lost 5, with 8 bases in between. This CDR3 has 11 amino acids. Germline values: CDR1 KGHSH, CDR2 LQKENI. The CDR3 spells CASSPEDEQYF. CDR3 nucleotide sequence: TGTGCCAGCTCCCCTGAGGACGAGCAGTACTTC.

J is TRBJ2-5 and V is TRBV19, with a weak D call TRBD2 (7 bases). This CDR3 is 15 amino acids long. The ends were cut back, 3 bases at V and 5 bases at J, with 16 bases in the middle. CDR1 is LNHDA and CDR2 is SQIVND in the germline V gene (reference sequence). The chain's CDR3 is CASSIGGLDLETQYF. The DNA of the CDR3 is TGTGCCAGTAGTATCGGGGGGCTGGATCTCGAGACCCAGTACTTC.

The V and J genes are TRBV29-1 and TRBJ1-2; D remains unclear. Germline V lookup: CDR1 SQVTM, CDR2 ANQGSEA. The CDR3 contains 13 residues. Deletions cut 3 bases from V and 6 bases from J, with 14 bases between. This CDR3 reads CSVELSIWDGYTF. DNA for the CDR3: TGCAGCGTTGAGTTGTCGATTTGGGATGGCTACACCTTC.

By share, this clone counts as medium-sized. V gene TRBV6-4 combines with J gene TRBJ2-3, with D possibly matching TRBD2 (6 bases). The V gene's germline CDR1 is MRHNA and CDR2 SNTAGT. Trimming stripped 6 bases from V and 0 bases from J, with 7 bases between. The CDR3 runs 13 residues. CDR3 bases: TGTGCCAGCAGCCGGGAGAGCACAGATACGCAGTATTTT. Amino acid sequence: CASSRESTDTQYF.

The V and J genes are TRBV29-1 and TRBJ1-1; D is unresolved. Germline CDR1 is SQVTM and CDR2 is ANQGSEA. The CDR3 covers 11 residues. Between the trimmed V and J ends, which lost 7 bases and 5 bases, there was a span of 11 bases. CDR3 bases: TGCAGCGCCGAAGAGAGGACTGAAGCTTTCTTT. It specifies CSAEERTEAFF.

This clone showed up just a few times. CDR3: CASSLVGGSYGYTF. The CDR3 DNA reads TGTGCCAGCAGCTTGGTAGGGGGATCCTATGGCTACACCTTC. The chain combines TRBV5-6 with TRBJ1-2, with a possible D match to TRBD1 (6 bases). This CDR3 comprises 14 residues. Per germline, CDR1 SGHDT and CDR2 YYEEEE. The V gene lost 0 bases and the J gene lost 4 bases, with 10 bases spanning the gap. Supplemented by reference TRBV5-6 and TRBJ1-2, the full variable domain reads DAGVTQSPTHLIKTRGQQVTLRCSPKSGHDTVSWYQQALGQGPQFIFQYYEEEERQRGNFPDRFSGHQFPNYSSELNVNALLLGDSALYLCASSLVGGSYGYTFGSGTRLTVV.

The chain carries TRBV3-1 (or the pseudogene TRBV3-2) and TRBJ2-7; D is unresolved. Trimming pared 3 bases from V and 3 bases from J, leaving 18 bases between. The germline V gene encodes CDR1 LGHDT and CDR2 YNNKEL (reference sequence). This CDR3 is 16 amino acids long. The CDR3 DNA is TGTGCCAGCAGCCAGTCGAGGCGAGCGCCCAACTACGAGCAGTACTTC. Translated, it gives CASSQSRRAPNYEQYF.

The chain joins TRBV15 to TRBJ1-2; TRBD1 matches at 7 bases. V gave up 4 bases and J gave up 2 bases; unmatched junction bases: 7. Germline CDR1 LNHNV, CDR2 YYDKDF (reference sequence). This CDR3 region has 15 residues. The CDR3 DNA sequence: TGTGCCACCAGCAAAGACAGGGAGCCAAACTATGGCTACACCTTC. Translation: CATSKDREPNYGYTF.

This chain connects TRBV5-1 to TRBJ1-2; D gene unclear. Deletions cut 0 bases from V and 2 bases from J, with 11 bases between. Germline V gives CDR1 SGHRS, CDR2 YFSETQ. The CDR3 spans 15 residues. The CDR3 spells CASSLAVGINYGYTF. The CDR3 DNA sequence: TGCGCCAGCAGCTTGGCCGTTGGAATCAACTATGGCTACACCTTC.

V is TRBV11-3 and J is TRBJ2-6, with TRBD1 identical over 8 bases. CDR3 length: 18 residues. Per the germline V gene, CDR1 is SGHNT and CDR2 is YENEEA. The V gene end was trimmed by 5 bases and the J gene end by 0 bases; junction bases not matched to a gene: 9. The CDR3 nucleotides are TGTGCCAGCAGCCCCCATCGCAGGGGGCCCTCTGGGGCCAACGTCCTGACTTTC. Its translation is CASSPHRRGPSGANVLTF.

V is TRBV7-3 and J is TRBJ1-5; no definite D call. The CDR3 consists of 14 residues. Trimming left V 3 bases short and J 7 bases short, with 13 bases between. The germline V gene has CDR1 SGHTA and CDR2 FQGTGA. The CDR3 protein is CASSFRPVGQPQHF. CDR3 nucleotides: TGTGCCAGCAGCTTTCGGCCTGTGGGGCAGCCCCAGCATTTT. The complete variable domain, with remaining parts taken from reference TRBV7-3 and TRBJ1-5, reads GAGVSQTPSNKVTEKGKYVELRCDPISGHTALYWYRQSLGQGPEFLIYFQGTGAADDSGLPNDRFFAVRPEGSVSTLKIQRTERGDSAVYLCASSFRPVGQPQHFGDGTRLSIL.

The chain employs TRBV9 and TRBJ2-2; D remains ambiguous. V lost 2 bases and J lost 0, with 8 bases in between. CDR1 and CDR2 from the germline V gene are SGDLS and YYNGEE. This CDR3 comprises 15 residues. CDR3 amino acids: CASSVRTPNTGELFF. CDR3 DNA sequence: TGTGCCAGCAGCGTGCGAACACCGAACACCGGGGAGCTGTTTTTT. Using reference TRBV9 and TRBJ2-2 for the parts outside the CDR3, the full variable domain is DSGVTQTPKHLITATGQRVTLRCSPRSGDLSVYWYQQSLDQGLQFLIQYYNGEERAKGNILERFSAQQFPDLHSELNLSSLELGDSALYFCASSVRTPNTGELFFGEGSRLTVL.

V and J are TRBV18 and TRBJ1-2, with D hard to call. The germline V gene encodes CDR1 KGHSH and CDR2 LQKENI. The CDR3 contains 14 residues. V lost 0 bases to trimming and J lost 2 bases, with 7 bases between them. CDR3 protein: CASSPPQENYGYTF. In nucleotides, the CDR3 is TGTGCCAGCTCACCACCGCAGGAGAACTATGGCTACACCTTC.

The chain recombines TRBV15 with TRBJ1-2; no firm D call. This CDR3 has 15 amino acids. Germline assignment: CDR1 LNHNV and CDR2 YYDKDF (reference sequence). Trimming left V 1 base short and J 4 bases short, with 13 bases between. This CDR3 is CATSRGASSVYGYTF. The CDR3 DNA is TGTGCCACCAGCAGAGGGGCATCTTCCGTCTATGGCTACACCTTC. Supplemented by reference TRBV15 and TRBJ1-2, the full variable domain reads DAMVIQNPRYQVTQFGKPVTLSCSQTLNHNVMYWYQQKSSQAPKLLFHYYDKDFNNEADTPDNFQSRRPNTSFCFLDIRSPGLGDTAMYLCATSRGASSVYGYTFGSGTRLTVV.

The V gene is TRBV29-1, the J gene TRBJ1-1, with D possibly being TRBD1 (5 bases). Between the trimmed V and J ends, which lost 0 bases and 4 bases, there was a span of 15 bases. This CDR3 has 15 amino acids. The germline V gene encodes CDR1 SQVTM and CDR2 ANQGSEA. CDR3 in amino acids: CSVEEGAGKSTEAFF. The DNA of the CDR3 is TGCAGCGTTGAAGAAGGCGCAGGGAAGAGCACTGAAGCTTTCTTT.

The J gene is TRBJ2-1, the V gene TRBV3-1 (or the pseudogene TRBV3-2); no clear D. The CDR3 extends over 11 amino acids. CDR1 is LGHDT, CDR2 YNNKEL, per germline (reference sequence). Trimming took 5 bases from V and 8 from J, leaving 7 bases between them. CDR3: CASSGLDEQFF. The CDR3 DNA sequence: TGTGCCAGCAGCGGGTTAGATGAGCAGTTCTTC.